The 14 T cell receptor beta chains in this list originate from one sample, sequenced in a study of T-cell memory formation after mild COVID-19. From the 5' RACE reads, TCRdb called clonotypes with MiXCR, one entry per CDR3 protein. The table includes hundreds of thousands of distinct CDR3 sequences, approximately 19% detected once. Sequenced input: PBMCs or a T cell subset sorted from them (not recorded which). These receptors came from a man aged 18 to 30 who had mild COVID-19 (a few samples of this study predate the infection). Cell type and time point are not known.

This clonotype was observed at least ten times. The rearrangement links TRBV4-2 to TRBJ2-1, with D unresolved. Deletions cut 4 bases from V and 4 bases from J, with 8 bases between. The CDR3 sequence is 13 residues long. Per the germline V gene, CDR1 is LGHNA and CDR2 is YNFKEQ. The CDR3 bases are TGTGCCAGCAGCCTCACACGGTACAATGAGCAGTTCTTC. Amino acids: CASSLTRYNEQFF.

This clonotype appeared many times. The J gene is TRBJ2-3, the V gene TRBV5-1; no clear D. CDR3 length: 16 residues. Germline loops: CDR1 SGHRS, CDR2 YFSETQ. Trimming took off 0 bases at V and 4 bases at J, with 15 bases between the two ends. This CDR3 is CASSLGELGKADTQYF. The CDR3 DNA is TGCGCCAGCAGCTTGGGCGAGCTCGGAAAAGCAGATACGCAGTATTTT.

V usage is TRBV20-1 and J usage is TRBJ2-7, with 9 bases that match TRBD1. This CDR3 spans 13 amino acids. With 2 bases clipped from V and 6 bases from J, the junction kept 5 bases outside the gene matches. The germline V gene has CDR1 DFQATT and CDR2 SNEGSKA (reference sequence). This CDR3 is CSARRQGDSEQYF. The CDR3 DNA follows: TGCAGTGCTAGACGACAGGGGGACTCCGAGCAGTACTTC.

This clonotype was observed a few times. This CDR3 is CASSWGSNQPQHF. The CDR3 region has the DNA TGTGCCAGTAGTTGGGGAAGCAATCAGCCCCAGCATTTT. The chain employs TRBV19 and TRBJ1-5; no reliable D call. CDR3 size: 13 residues. V lost 5 bases, J lost 1 base, and 6 bases lay in between. The germline V gene encodes CDR1 LNHDA and CDR2 SQIVND (reference sequence).

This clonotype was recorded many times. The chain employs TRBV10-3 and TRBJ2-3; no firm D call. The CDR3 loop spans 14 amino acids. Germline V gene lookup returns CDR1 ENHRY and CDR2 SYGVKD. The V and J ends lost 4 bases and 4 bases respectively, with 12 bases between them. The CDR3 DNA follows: TGTGCCATCAGTGGTGACCTCGGCCCAGATACGCAGTATTTT. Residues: CAISGDLGPDTQYF.

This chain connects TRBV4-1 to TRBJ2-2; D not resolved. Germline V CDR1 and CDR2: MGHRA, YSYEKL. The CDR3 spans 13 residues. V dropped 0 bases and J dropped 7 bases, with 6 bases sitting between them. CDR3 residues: CASSQDLRGELFF. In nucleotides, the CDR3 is TGCGCCAGCAGCCAAGATCTCCGCGGGGAGCTGTTTTTT.

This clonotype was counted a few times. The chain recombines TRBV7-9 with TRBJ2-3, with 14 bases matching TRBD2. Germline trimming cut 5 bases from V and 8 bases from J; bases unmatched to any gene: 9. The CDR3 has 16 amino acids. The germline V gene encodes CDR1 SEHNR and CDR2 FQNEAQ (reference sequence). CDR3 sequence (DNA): TGTGCCAGCAGCGGACTAGCGGGGGGCCTCAACGGTACGCAGTATTTT. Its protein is CASSGLAGGLNGTQYF.

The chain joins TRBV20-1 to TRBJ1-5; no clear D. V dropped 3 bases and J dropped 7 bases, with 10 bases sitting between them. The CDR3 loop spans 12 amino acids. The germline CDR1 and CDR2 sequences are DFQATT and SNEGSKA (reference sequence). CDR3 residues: CSASGGEQPQHF. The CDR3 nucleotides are TGCAGTGCTAGTGGTGGTGAGCAGCCCCAGCATTTT.

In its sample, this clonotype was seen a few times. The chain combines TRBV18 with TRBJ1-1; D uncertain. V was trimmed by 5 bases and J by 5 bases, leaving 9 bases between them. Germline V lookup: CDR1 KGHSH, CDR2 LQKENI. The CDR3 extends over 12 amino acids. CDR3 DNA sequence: TGTGCCAGCTCAGACTCATGGACTGAAGCTTTCTTT. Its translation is CASSDSWTEAFF.

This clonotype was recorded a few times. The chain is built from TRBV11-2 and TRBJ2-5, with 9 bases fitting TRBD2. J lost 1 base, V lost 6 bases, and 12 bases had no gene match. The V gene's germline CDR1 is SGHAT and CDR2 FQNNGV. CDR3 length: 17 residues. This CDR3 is CASRYTGAGGPQETQYF. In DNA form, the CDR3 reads TGTGCCAGCAGATATACAGGGGCGGGGGGGCCCCAAGAGACCCAGTACTTC.

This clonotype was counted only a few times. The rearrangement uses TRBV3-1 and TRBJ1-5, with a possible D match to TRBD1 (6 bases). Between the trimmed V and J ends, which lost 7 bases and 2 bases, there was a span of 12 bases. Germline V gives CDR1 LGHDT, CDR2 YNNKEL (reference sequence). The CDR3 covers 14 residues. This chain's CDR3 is CASNLGHRNQPQHF. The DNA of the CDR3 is TGTGCCAGCAACCTGGGACACCGCAATCAGCCCCAGCATTTT.

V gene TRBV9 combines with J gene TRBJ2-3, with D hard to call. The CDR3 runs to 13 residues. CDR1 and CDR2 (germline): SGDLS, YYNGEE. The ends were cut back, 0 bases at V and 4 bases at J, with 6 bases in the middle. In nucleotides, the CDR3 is TGTGCCAGCAGCGTAGTGGGATCAGATACGCAGTATTTT. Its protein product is CASSVVGSDTQYF.

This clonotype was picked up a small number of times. The CDR3 sequence is CASSRQGVSNEQFF. DNA of the CDR3: TGTGCCAGCAGTCGTCAGGGGGTCTCCAATGAGCAGTTCTTC. The gene calls are TRBV6-5 and TRBJ2-1; 7 nucleotides match TRBD1. V shed 5 bases, J shed 6 bases, and the junction held 7 bases outside the gene matches. The CDR3 sequence is 14 residues long. The germline CDR1 and CDR2 sequences are MNHEY and SVGAGI.

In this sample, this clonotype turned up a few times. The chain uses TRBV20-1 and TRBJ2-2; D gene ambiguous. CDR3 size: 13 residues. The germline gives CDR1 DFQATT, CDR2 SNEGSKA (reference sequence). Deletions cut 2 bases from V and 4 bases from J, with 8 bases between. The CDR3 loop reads CSARTVSTGELFF. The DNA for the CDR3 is TGCAGTGCTAGAACAGTCAGCACCGGGGAGCTGTTTTTT.